A single sample is the source of the 27 T cell receptor beta chains below, sequenced in a study of T cells in localized non-small cell lung cancer. The assay was immunoSEQ multiplex PCR, and TCRdb's table has in-frame clones only and misses some. The table shows tens of thousands of clones, with around nine tenths occurring only once. The material sequenced was peripheral blood, taken before any cancer treatment. The origin of the receptors is a male donor older than 55 with stage I lung adenocarcinoma.

The chain recombines TRBV7-2 with TRBJ2-5; D unresolved. Germline loops: CDR1 SGHTA, CDR2 FQGNSA. The V gene lost 5 bases and the J gene lost 1 base, with 5 bases spanning the gap. The CDR3 is 12 residues long. CDR3 nucleotide sequence: TGTGCCAGCAGCATCCTCCAAGAGACCCAGTACTTC. Translated, it gives CASSILQETQYF.

The V and J genes are TRBV7-3 and TRBJ2-5, with 9 bases lining up with TRBD1. After removal of 5 bases from V and 2 bases from J, the junction contained 6 bases not matched to a gene. The CDR3 contains 15 residues. Germline V gene sequence: CDR1 SGHTA, CDR2 FQGTGA. As DNA, the CDR3 is TGTGCCAGCAGCATGGGACAGGGATTACAAGAGACCCAGTACTTC. Amino acid sequence: CASSMGQGLQETQYF.

The V and J genes are TRBV10-3 and TRBJ2-5; D is perhaps TRBD1 or TRBD2 (5 bases each). V was pared by 11 bases and J by 4 bases, with 14 bases between. The CDR3 is 12 amino acids. Germline assignment: CDR1 ENHRY and CDR2 SYGVKD. In DNA form, the CDR3 reads TGTGCCGTTTCCGGGACGGGAGAGACCCAGTACTTC. Amino acid sequence: CAVSGTGETQYF.

The chain couples TRBV28 to TRBJ2-7; 7 bases fit TRBD1. Unmatched junction bases numbered 5, after V lost 4 bases and J lost 5 bases. The CDR3 sequence is 13 residues long. The germline gives CDR1 MDHEN, CDR2 SYDVKM. In DNA, the CDR3 is TGTGCCAGCAGTTATCAGGGGGTCCACGAGCAGTACTTC. Translation: CASSYQGVHEQYF. The whole variable domain, remainder taken from reference TRBV28 and TRBJ2-7, is DVKVTQSSRYLVKRTGEKVFLECVQDMDHENMFWYRQDPGLGLRLIYFSYDVKMKEKGDIPEGYSVSREKKERFSLILESASTNQTSMYLCASSYQGVHEQYFGPGTRLTVT.

This chain uses TRBV5-1 with TRBJ1-6, with unresolved D. CDR3 length equals 15 residues. The V end was cut by 2 bases, the J end by 0 bases, with 6 bases between. The germline V gene encodes CDR1 SGHRS and CDR2 YFSETQ. The CDR3 coding sequence is TGCGCCAGCAGCTTAGGCAGCTCCTATAATTCACCCCTCCACTTT. This gives the protein CASSLGSSYNSPLHF.

The V gene is TRBV28, the J gene TRBJ1-6, with TRBD1 as a possible D gene (5 bases). The length of the CDR3 is 15 residues. The V gene's germline CDR1 is MDHEN and CDR2 SYDVKM. The V end lost 3 bases, the J end lost 4 bases, and 10 bases lay between the germline ends. CDR3 sequence: CASSFGGLYNSPLHF. The CDR3 DNA follows: TGTGCCAGCAGTTTTGGGGGTCTATATAATTCACCCCTCCACTTT. The full variable domain, rest sourced from reference TRBV28 and TRBJ1-6, is DVKVTQSSRYLVKRTGEKVFLECVQDMDHENMFWYRQDPGLGLRLIYFSYDVKMKEKGDIPEGYSVSREKKERFSLILESASTNQTSMYLCASSFGGLYNSPLHFGNGTRLTVT.

This clone is a singleton in its sample. V usage is TRBV4-2 and J usage is TRBJ1-3; D is perhaps TRBD1 (6 bases). The CDR3 runs 16 residues. V was pared by 0 bases and J by 2 bases, with 11 bases between. Germline loops: CDR1 LGHNA, CDR2 YNFKEQ. The CDR3 DNA follows: TGTGCCAGCAGCCAAGATCCGGGGGGGCCTGGAAACACCATATATTTT. Translation: CASSQDPGGPGNTIYF.

This chain links TRBV5-1 with TRBJ1-1; TRBD1 matches 7 bases. Trimming cost V 1 base and J 5 bases; bases outside gene matches: 8. CDR3 length: 15 residues. Germline V lookup: CDR1 SGHRS, CDR2 YFSETQ. The CDR3 here is CASSLLYGDRTEAFF. The CDR3 DNA follows: TGCGCCAGCAGCTTGTTGTACGGGGACAGAACTGAAGCTTTCTTT.

This clone appeared a single time. V is TRBV29-1 and J is TRBJ2-7; no definite D call. V shed 4 bases and J shed 0 bases, with 7 bases lying between them. Germline CDR1 is SQVTM and CDR2 is ANQGSEA. This CDR3 is 12 amino acids long. CDR3 coding DNA: TGCAGCGTTGCCGTGAGCTCCTACGAGCAGTACTTC. Translating it yields CSVAVSSYEQYF.

V gene TRBV19 combines with J gene TRBJ2-5; 10 positions agree with TRBD2. The V gene's germline CDR1 is LNHDA and CDR2 SQIVND (reference sequence). The CDR3 totals 17 residues. With V trimmed by 5 bases and J by 1 base, 10 bases remained unmatched. CDR3 sequence reads: CASSPRGGLAAQETQYF. In nucleotides, the CDR3 is TGTGCCAGTAGTCCCCGAGGTGGACTAGCGGCCCAAGAGACCCAGTACTTC.

The gene calls are TRBV5-1 and TRBJ2-2; a possible D gene is TRBD1 (7 bases). V was cut by 2 bases and J by 8 bases, with 16 bases left in between. The CDR3 spans 15 residues. The germline V gene has CDR1 SGHRS and CDR2 YFSETQ. CDR3 sequence: CASSFGGQFTGELFF. The CDR3 nucleotides read TGCGCCAGCAGCTTCGGGGGACAGTTCACTGGGGAGCTGTTTTTT.

The V call is TRBV9, the J call TRBJ2-2, with D perhaps matching TRBD1 (6 bases). V was pared by 4 bases and J by 8 bases, with 15 bases between. CDR1 is SGDLS, CDR2 YYNGEE, per germline. The CDR3 runs to 14 residues. The CDR3: CASSQEQGSGELFF. CDR3 in DNA: TGTGCCAGCAGCCAAGAACAGGGTTCAGGGGAGCTGTTTTTT.

The chain links TRBV28 to TRBJ1-2; D ambiguous. V shed 2 bases and J shed 5 bases, with 3 bases lying between them. This CDR3 has 11 residues. CDR1 and CDR2 from the germline V gene are MDHEN and SYDVKM. In DNA, the CDR3 is TGTGCCAGCAGTTTAGAGTATGGCTACACCTTC. It translates to CASSLEYGYTF.

This chain joins TRBV11-2 and TRBJ2-1; D might be TRBD2 (6 bases). V lost 2 bases and J lost 5, with 13 bases in between. The germline CDR1 and CDR2 sequences are SGHAT and FQNNGV. The CDR3 consists of 15 residues. CDR3 bases: TGTGCCAGCAGCTTATCCGGGAGTTGGGACAATGAGCAGTTCTTC. Its translation: CASSLSGSWDNEQFF.

The chain carries TRBV5-1 and TRBJ2-1; possible D gene TRBD1, 6 bases. This CDR3 spans 18 amino acids. V dropped 0 bases and J dropped 6 bases, with 22 bases sitting between them. Germline-derived CDR1 and CDR2 are SGHRS and YFSETQ. The CDR3 DNA is TGCGCCAGCAGCTTGGAGGTCAGGGGATCGGCGTTATCCAATGAGCAGTTCTTC. This codes for CASSLEVRGSALSNEQFF.

The chain has TRBV7-9 and TRBJ2-7, with 10 bases matching TRBD1. The ends lost 3 bases at V and 6 bases at J; junction bases unmatched: 2. The CDR3 runs 13 residues. Germline-derived CDR1 and CDR2 are SEHNR and FQNEAQ (reference sequence). CDR3 residues: CASSLDRGAEQYF. The CDR3 bases are TGTGCCAGCAGCTTGGACAGGGGGGCCGAGCAGTACTTC.

V is TRBV6-5 and J is TRBJ2-7, with D unresolved. The CDR3 sequence is 15 residues long. V lost 0 bases and J lost 3, with 12 bases in between. From germline, CDR1 is MNHEY and CDR2 SVGAGI. The CDR3 spells CASSYSRQLHYEQYF. The CDR3 DNA reads TGTGCCAGCAGTTACTCGAGGCAGCTGCACTACGAGCAGTACTTC.

This chain uses TRBV9 with TRBJ2-7; the D gene is possibly TRBD2 (6 bases). The V end was cut by 0 bases, the J end by 3 bases, with 13 bases between. Germline V lookup: CDR1 SGDLS, CDR2 YYNGEE. This CDR3 spans 15 amino acids. The CDR3 protein is CASSVAGGVGYEQYF. CDR3 DNA sequence: TGTGCCAGCAGCGTAGCCGGGGGAGTTGGCTACGAGCAGTACTTC.

This chain links TRBV5-6 with TRBJ2-1, with 10 nucleotides matching TRBD1. Germline trimming cut 0 bases from V and 6 bases from J; bases unmatched to any gene: 3. Germline V gene lookup returns CDR1 SGHDT and CDR2 YYEEEE. The CDR3 is made up of 15 amino acids. In DNA, the CDR3 is TGTGCCAGCAGCTTGGCGGACAGGGGGATCAATGAGCAGTTCTTC. Translation gives CASSLADRGINEQFF.

This chain joins TRBV2 and TRBJ2-3; TRBD2 matches at 11 bases. V dropped 3 bases and J dropped 4; count of bases not matched to a gene: 3. CDR1 is SNHLY and CDR2 is FYNNEI in the germline V gene. The CDR3 is 15 residues long. Here the CDR3 reads CASSESSGRSDTQYF. In DNA, the CDR3 is TGTGCCAGCAGTGAGTCTAGCGGGAGGTCAGATACGCAGTATTTT.

The CDR3 reads CASSYRGDNTEAFF. The CDR3 DNA sequence: TGTGCCAGCAGTTACCGTGGGGACAACACTGAAGCTTTCTTT. V and J are TRBV7-9 and TRBJ1-1, with D tentatively TRBD1 (5 bases). This CDR3 has 14 amino acids. V shed 6 bases and J shed 2 bases, with 13 bases lying between them. Per the germline V gene, CDR1 is SEHNR and CDR2 is FQNEAQ (reference sequence).

This chain uses TRBV15 with TRBJ2-7, with a possible D match to TRBD1 (5 bases). V dropped 0 bases and J dropped 11 bases, with 14 bases sitting between them. The CDR3 consists of 13 residues. Looked up from germline, CDR1 is LNHNV and CDR2 is YYDKDF (reference sequence). The CDR3 reads CATSRDHQGSEYF. CDR3 nucleotide sequence: TGTGCCACCAGCAGAGATCACCAGGGTAGTGAGTACTTC.

V and J are TRBV7-9 and TRBJ2-2; D may match TRBD1 or TRBD2 (5 bases each). V lost 8 bases and J lost 0, with 16 bases in between. This CDR3 has 16 residues. Germline V gene data show CDR1 as SEHNR and CDR2 as FQNEAQ (reference sequence). CDR3 coding DNA: TGTGCCAGCCCCCGTCGGGACGTATCGAACACCGGGGAGCTGTTTTTT. Protein sequence: CASPRRDVSNTGELFF.

This chain joins TRBV2 and TRBJ1-5; no clear D. CDR1 is SNHLY, CDR2 FYNNEI, per germline. V was cut by 4 bases and J by 1 base, with 5 bases left in between. CDR3 length: 13 amino acids. For the CDR3, the DNA is TGTGCCAGCAGTGTCGACAGCAATCAGCCCCAGCATTTT. Residues: CASSVDSNQPQHF.

This clone was counted a single time. The gene calls are TRBV5-4 and TRBJ2-5, with 11 bases matching TRBD1. J gave up 5 bases and V 4 bases, and 13 bases lay outside the gene matches. Germline lookup yields CDR1 SGHNT and CDR2 YYREEE (reference sequence). There are 17 residues in the CDR3. CDR3 in amino acids: CASSQKRTGGAGETQYF. In nucleotides, the CDR3 is TGTGCCAGCAGCCAAAAGAGGACAGGGGGCGCGGGGGAGACCCAGTACTTC.

The J gene is TRBJ1-4, the V gene TRBV28, with D perhaps TRBD1 (6 bases). Germline loops: CDR1 MDHEN, CDR2 SYDVKM. Trimming took off 4 bases at V and 0 bases at J, with 15 bases between the two ends. This CDR3 is built from 17 residues. CDR3 DNA sequence: TGTGCCAGCAGTTCAACGCCCCCAGGGGCAACTAATGAAAAACTGTTTTTT. Protein product: CASSSTPPGATNEKLFF.

The gene calls are TRBV30 and TRBJ1-6; D uncertain. The V end lost 3 bases, the J end lost 0 bases, and 6 bases lay between the germline ends. The CDR3 has 14 residues. Germline lookup yields CDR1 GTSNPN and CDR2 SVGIG (reference sequence). The CDR3 is CAWRRSSYNSPLHF. The CDR3 DNA reads TGTGCCTGGAGAAGGAGCTCCTATAATTCACCCCTCCACTTT.